The 27 T cell receptor beta chains below were found in one sample sequenced in a study of blood T cells in healthy people across ages. The authors ran a second PCR of about 7 to 11 cycles using a sample-barcoded 5' primer and a J-beta primer mix. MiXCR, applied by TCRdb to the 5' RACE reads, yields one record per CDR3 protein. The repertoire holds about 780,000 distinct CDR3 sequences, with about half as singletons. Sequencing was carried out using blood. Source of these receptors: an elderly man in good health.

The chain's CDR3 is CASSLIRGGETQYF. The CDR3, as DNA: TGTGCCAGCAGCCTAATCAGGGGAGGCGAGACCCAGTACTTC. The chain carries TRBV6-6 and TRBJ2-4, with D perhaps being TRBD1 or TRBD2 (6 bases each). The end of the DNA aligns better with TRBJ2-5, so the J call may be wrong. Germline V gene lookup returns CDR1 MNHNY and CDR2 SVGAGI (reference sequence). CDR3 size: 14 residues.

This clonotype was seen more than once but under ten times. The chain combines TRBV28 with TRBJ2-7; TRBD2 agrees at 14 bases. The CDR3 totals 18 residues. J was trimmed by 5 bases and V by 1 base; bases with no gene match: 10. Germline V gives CDR1 MDHEN, CDR2 SYDVKM. CDR3 DNA: TGTGCCAGCAGTTTATTTCGGAGGGGACTAGCGGGAGAGAACGAGCAGTACTTC. Protein sequence: CASSLFRRGLAGENEQYF. Full variable domain (remainder filled in from reference TRBV28 and TRBJ2-7): DVKVTQSSRYLVKRTGEKVFLECVQDMDHENMFWYRQDPGLGLRLIYFSYDVKMKEKGDIPEGYSVSREKKERFSLILESASTNQTSMYLCASSLFRRGLAGENEQYFGPGTRLTVT.

This clonotype was counted a single time. The rearrangement links TRBV20-1 to TRBJ2-5, with 8 bases lining up with TRBD2. The germline V gene has CDR1 DFQATT and CDR2 SNEGSKA (reference sequence). V lost 3 bases to trimming and J lost 2 bases; unmatched junction nucleotides: 5. The CDR3 spans 14 residues. In DNA, the CDR3 is TGCAGTGCTAGCGGGGGGGCCGGACAAGAGACCCAGTACTTC. Amino acids: CSASGGAGQETQYF.

The table lists this clonotype with a few counts. The chain couples TRBV20-1 to TRBJ2-3; no definite D call. Germline V gene lookup returns CDR1 DFQATT and CDR2 SNEGSKA (reference sequence). Trimming shortened V by 1 base and J by 5 bases, and 7 bases separated the two germline ends. The CDR3 is made up of 12 amino acids. CDR3 amino acids: CSARGLVDTQYF. As DNA, the CDR3 is TGCAGTGCTAGAGGACTGGTAGATACGCAGTATTTT.

The chain couples TRBV20-1 to TRBJ2-1; tentatively, D is TRBD2 (6 bases). With 0 bases removed from V and 7 bases from J, the gap between germline ends came to 25 bases. CDR3 length: 18 amino acids. The V gene's germline CDR1 is DFQATT and CDR2 SNEGSKA (reference sequence). DNA for the CDR3: TGCAGTGCTAGAGACCCCTCCCTTAGGGGCGGGACTGGGAATGAGCAGTTCTTC. It encodes CSARDPSLRGGTGNEQFF.

This clonotype was observed many times. V and J are TRBV20-1 and TRBJ2-5, with a possible D match to TRBD1 (6 bases). The CDR3 loop spans 12 amino acids. The germline V gene encodes CDR1 DFQATT and CDR2 SNEGSKA (reference sequence). V was clipped by 6 bases and J by 1 base, with 9 bases between them. In nucleotides, the CDR3 is TGCAGTGCCTTGGACAGCCAAGAGACCCAGTACTTC. Its translation is CSALDSQETQYF.

The chain carries TRBV20-1 and TRBJ2-7; 9 bases match TRBD2. In germline, CDR1 is DFQATT, CDR2 SNEGSKA (reference sequence). The CDR3 is made up of 15 amino acids. V was pared by 0 bases and J by 3 bases, with 6 bases of the junction left unmatched. The CDR3 nucleotides read TGCAGTGCTAGAGATAGCGGGAGAGTCGACTACGAGCAGTACTTC. Amino acids: CSARDSGRVDYEQYF.

As DNA, the CDR3 is TGTGCCAGCAGCCCCGGTGAAGACAATGAGCAGTTCTTC. Protein: CASSPGEDNEQFF. The gene calls are TRBV6-5 and TRBJ2-1; D not resolved. V lost 6 bases and J 5 bases, leaving 11 bases between the germline ends. CDR1 and CDR2 (germline): MNHEY, SVGAGI. CDR3 length equals 13 residues.

The V call is TRBV30, the J call TRBJ2-4; TRBD1 aligns across 10 bases. Matching the DNA end better, TRBJ2-7 makes the J call doubtful. The CDR3 is 14 amino acids. Germline loops: CDR1 GTSNPN, CDR2 SVGIG (reference sequence). As DNA, the CDR3 is TGTGCCTGGAGTGGGGACAGGGGAAATCGCGAGCAGTACTTC. It codes for CAWSGDRGNREQYF.

The chain employs TRBV27 and TRBJ2-7, with 11 positions matching TRBD2. V dropped 2 bases and J dropped 2; count of bases not matched to a gene: 5. Per the germline V gene, CDR1 is MNHEY and CDR2 is SMNVEV (reference sequence). The CDR3 covers 16 residues. The CDR3 here is CASSLEGTSGAYEQYF. CDR3 DNA: TGTGCCAGCAGTTTAGAGGGGACTAGCGGAGCCTACGAGCAGTACTTC.

This clonotype was observed a few times. A much larger clone lies one base from this, so it may be a read error. The J gene is TRBJ2-5, the V gene TRBV6-6; 9 nucleotides align to TRBD1. CDR1 MNHNY and CDR2 SVGAGI come from the germline V gene (reference sequence). The CDR3 is 15 amino acids. J gave up 7 bases and V 2 bases, and 8 bases lay outside the gene matches. The CDR3 DNA sequence: TGTGCCAGCAGTTACGCGACGGGACAGGGAGCGACCCAGTACTTC. Encoded protein: CASSYATGQGATQYF.

The rearrangement joins TRBV10-2 to TRBJ2-3, with D possibly being TRBD2 (5 bases). Germline CDR1 and CDR2: WSHSY and SAAADI. The CDR3 runs 15 residues. V was trimmed by 5 bases and J by 7 bases, leaving 19 bases between them. The CDR3 DNA follows: TGCGCCAGCAGTCTAGCCTCCCCTACGGGGAATACGCAGTATTTT. Translating it yields CASSLASPTGNTQYF.

This clonotype occurred many times. V gene TRBV12-3 or TRBV12-4 combines with J gene TRBJ2-5, with 8 bases that match TRBD2. The CDR3 length is 15 residues. Unmatched junction bases numbered 13, after V lost 8 bases and J lost 5 bases. The CDR3 is CASSFLAGPRETQYF. The CDR3 DNA reads as TGTGCCAGCTCCTTCCTAGCGGGTCCCCGGGAGACCCAGTACTTC.

The rearrangement joins TRBV6-6 to TRBJ2-7, with TRBD2 matching 15 bases. This CDR3 is built from 17 residues. V shed 8 bases, J shed 1 base, and the junction held 9 bases outside the gene matches. Germline CDR1 reads MNHNY; CDR2 reads SVGAGI (reference sequence). The CDR3 loop is CASFSGTSGRPSYEQYF. The CDR3, as DNA: TGTGCCAGCTTTTCCGGGACTAGCGGGAGGCCTTCCTACGAGCAGTACTTC.

This clonotype was seen a few times. CDR3 amino acids: CASSLHRGEVARGNIQYF. The DNA for the CDR3 is TGTGCCAGCAGTTTACATCGAGGTGAGGTGGCGAGAGGAAACATTCAGTACTTC. The rearrangement joins TRBV12-3 or TRBV12-4 to TRBJ2-4; D gene unclear. The CDR3 contains 18 residues. Trimming removed 2 bases from V and 6 bases from J, with 23 bases in between.

V is TRBV6-2 or TRBV6-3 and J is TRBJ2-5; tentative D call: TRBD2 (5 bases). Between the trimmed V and J ends, which lost 6 bases and 3 bases, there was a span of 23 bases. The germline V gene has CDR1 MNHEY and CDR2 SVGEGT. This CDR3 comprises 17 residues. In DNA, the CDR3 is TGTGCCAGCAGCCAAATCAGGAGGTCGCCCTCAGAAGAGACCCAGTACTTC. It is translated as CASSQIRRSPSEETQYF.

The chain links TRBV9 to TRBJ2-5; D gene ambiguous. The CDR3 length is 14 residues. The V end was cut by 4 bases, the J end by 2 bases, with 12 bases between. The germline V gene has CDR1 SGDLS and CDR2 YYNGEE. The CDR3 is CASSWDGEQETQYF. For the CDR3, the DNA is TGTGCCAGCAGCTGGGATGGCGAACAAGAGACCCAGTACTTC.

The chain couples TRBV7-9 to TRBJ2-1; no definite D call. The V gene's germline CDR1 is SEHNR and CDR2 FQNEAQ (reference sequence). The CDR3 length is 12 residues. V lost 1 base and J 9 bases, leaving 7 bases between the germline ends. The CDR3 DNA is TGTGCCAGCAGCTTAGTAGGAATTGAGCAGTTCTTC. Translating it yields CASSLVGIEQFF.

The gene calls are TRBV9 and TRBJ2-5; perhaps TRBD1 as D (6 bases). V was pared by 0 bases and J by 2 bases, with 8 bases between. The V gene's germline CDR1 is SGDLS and CDR2 YYNGEE. This CDR3 region has 14 residues. The CDR3 here is CASSVAGQQETQYF. The CDR3 region has the DNA TGTGCCAGCAGCGTAGCTGGACAGCAAGAGACCCAGTACTTC.

This clonotype was observed a handful of times. V is TRBV27 and J is TRBJ2-1; D may match TRBD1 or TRBD2 (6 bases each). Germline CDR1 reads MNHEY; CDR2 reads SMNVEV (reference sequence). The CDR3 spans 15 residues. V lost 7 bases to trimming and J lost 6 bases, with 19 bases between them. DNA for the CDR3: TGTGCCAGCAAGGTCGGTCCTGAGGGGGGCAATGAGCAGTTCTTC. Translating it yields CASKVGPEGGNEQFF.

The rearrangement uses TRBV20-1 and TRBJ2-7, with D tentatively TRBD1 (6 bases). The CDR3 contains 13 residues. Germline assignment: CDR1 DFQATT and CDR2 SNEGSKA (reference sequence). The V gene lost 6 bases and the J gene lost 6 bases, with 18 bases spanning the gap. The CDR3 nucleotides are TGCAGTGCAGTGAGGGGGTGTCTCCGCGAGCAGTACTTC. It is translated as CSAVRGCLREQYF.

The J gene is TRBJ1-4, the V gene TRBV29-1, with D maybe TRBD1 (6 bases). The CDR3 covers 14 residues. V gave up 7 bases and J gave up 3 bases, with 15 bases separating them. Germline lookup yields CDR1 SQVTM and CDR2 ANQGSEA. CDR3 bases: TGCAGCGCCGCGGCGACAGGCTCTAATGAAAAACTGTTTTTT. It yields the protein CSAAATGSNEKLFF.

The chain recombines TRBV2 with TRBJ2-3; D call uncertain. Germline V lookup: CDR1 SNHLY, CDR2 FYNNEI. The V end lost 6 bases, the J end lost 3 bases, and 13 bases lay between the germline ends. The CDR3 is 14 residues long. CDR3: CASRDSYGTDTQYF. The CDR3 DNA follows: TGTGCCAGCAGAGACTCTTACGGGACAGATACGCAGTATTTT. Looking up the rest from reference TRBV2 and TRBJ2-3 gives the full variable domain: EPEVTQTPSHQVTQMGQEVILRCVPISNHLYFYWYRQILGQKVEFLVSFYNNEISEKSEIFDDQFSVERPDGSNFTLKIRSTKLEDSAMYFCASRDSYGTDTQYFGPGTRLTVL.

This clonotype was seen just once. J is TRBJ1-4 and V is TRBV20-1; D uncertain. With 1 base removed from V and 4 bases from J, the gap between germline ends came to 10 bases. The CDR3 loop spans 14 amino acids. The germline gives CDR1 DFQATT, CDR2 SNEGSKA (reference sequence). Written as DNA, the CDR3 is TGCAGTGCTAGAGTTGGCAGCAATAATGAAAAACTGTTTTTT. This gives the protein CSARVGSNNEKLFF.

The chain has TRBV7-2 and TRBJ2-1, with a tentative D call TRBD1 (6 bases). Germline assignment: CDR1 SGHTA and CDR2 FQGNSA. The CDR3 is 15 amino acids. With 5 bases removed from V and 0 bases from J, the gap between germline ends came to 11 bases. The CDR3 region is CASSPWTDSYNEQFF. CDR3 in DNA: TGTGCCAGCAGCCCCTGGACAGACTCCTACAATGAGCAGTTCTTC.

This clonotype was counted between two and nine times. The CDR3 is CSAREVAVRSDGETQYF. The CDR3 DNA sequence: TGCAGTGCTAGGGAGGTAGCGGTTCGCTCCGACGGGGAGACCCAGTACTTC. This sequence joins TRBV20-1 and TRBJ2-5; tentative D call: TRBD2 (6 bases). This CDR3 has 17 residues. CDR1 is DFQATT and CDR2 is SNEGSKA in the germline V gene (reference sequence). V was clipped by 3 bases and J by 5 bases, with 25 bases between them.

This clonotype was seen a single time. CDR3 amino acids: CATSSSGGRSTDTQYF. CDR3 sequence (DNA): TGTGCCACCAGCTCCTCCGGGGGGCGGAGCACAGATACGCAGTATTTT. The gene calls are TRBV15 and TRBJ2-3, with a weak D call TRBD2 (7 bases). The CDR3 is 16 residues long. From germline, CDR1 is LNHNV and CDR2 YYDKDF (reference sequence). V was trimmed by 5 bases and J by 0 bases, leaving 15 bases between them.